These 12 T cell receptor beta chains were all obtained from the same sample, sequenced in a study of regulatory T cells in long-lasting Graves disease. Building the TCR beta libraries relied on iRepertoire HTBI primers, and CDR3 regions underwent Arm-PCR. In TCRdb, the multiplex PCR reads were re-called with MiXCR into one record per CDR3 protein. The sample contains approximately 400,000 distinct CDR3 sequences, less than 25% of which appear only once. Specified time point: persistent/refractory GD, antithyroid drugs over 5 years with positive TRAb. The TCR library was prepared using RNA isolated from PBMCs. Sequencing was performed on peripheral blood mononuclear cells (PBMCs), taken when the disease was refractory, from a patient treated with antithyroid drugs. These receptors were taken from a female donor with Graves disease.

CDR3: CASSLGLTGTEAFF. In nucleotides, the CDR3 is TGTGCCAGCAGCTTGGGGCTAACGGGCACTGAAGCTTTCTTT. The chain joins TRBV5-4 to TRBJ1-1; D not certain. Trimming shortened V by 0 bases and J by 4 bases, and 10 bases separated the two germline ends. The CDR3 runs 14 residues. Germline V gene sequence: CDR1 SGHNT, CDR2 YYREEE (reference sequence).

The chain recombines TRBV20-1 with TRBJ2-7; 10 bases fit TRBD2. The junction had 8 bases not matched to a gene; V was cut back by 2 bases and J by 4 bases. Germline V gene data show CDR1 as DFQATT and CDR2 as SNEGSKA (reference sequence). The CDR3 has 15 amino acids. The CDR3 coding sequence is TGCAGTGCTAGAAAAACAGCGGGAGGGGCGTACGAGCAGTACTTC. It yields the protein CSARKTAGGAYEQYF.

This clonotype was recorded only once. The chain has TRBV18 and TRBJ1-6; D not certain. This CDR3 comprises 12 residues. In germline, CDR1 is KGHSH, CDR2 LQKENI. The V and J ends lost 3 bases and 10 bases respectively, with 7 bases between them. CDR3 region: CASSPPRSPLHF. CDR3 DNA sequence: TGTGCCAGCTCACCCCCGCGCTCACCCCTCCACTTT.

About this clonotype: This is likely an artifact of a read error, given a far larger clone one base away. The chain uses TRBV7-3 and TRBJ1-5, with D perhaps matching TRBD1 (6 bases). The germline V gene has CDR1 SGHTA and CDR2 FQGTGA. V was shortened by 2 bases and J by 2 bases, with 7 bases between the two germline ends. This CDR3 comprises 14 residues. As DNA, the CDR3 is TGTGCCAGCAGCTTACACAGGGGCAATCAGCCCCAGCATTTT. As protein: CASSLHRGNQPQHF. The entire variable domain, with the rest obtained from reference TRBV7-3 and TRBJ1-5, is as follows: GAGVSQTPSNKVTEKGKYVELRCDPISGHTALYWYRQSLGQGPEFLIYFQGTGAADDSGLPNDRFFAVRPEGSVSTLKIQRTERGDSAVYLCASSLHRGNQPQHFGDGTRLSIL.

This clonotype was seen only a few times. The V gene is TRBV29-1, the J gene TRBJ2-1, with D unclear. Germline CDR1 and CDR2: SQVTM and ANQGSEA. The CDR3 sequence is 15 residues long. The germline V and J ends were trimmed by 2 bases and 0 bases, with 11 bases remaining between them. The CDR3 spells CSVEIWRPSYNEQFF. As DNA, the CDR3 is TGCAGCGTTGAAATATGGCGGCCCTCCTACAATGAGCAGTTCTTC.

The chain uses TRBV2 and TRBJ1-6; TRBD1 matches 9 bases. After removal of 4 bases from V and 11 bases from J, the junction contained 15 bases not matched to a gene. CDR1 and CDR2 from the germline V gene are SNHLY and FYNNEI. This CDR3 comprises 17 residues. The CDR3: CASSGSVAGQGMPPLHF. In nucleotides, the CDR3 is TGTGCCAGCAGTGGGTCCGTGGCGGGACAGGGTATGCCACCCCTCCACTTT.

This clonotype was detected many times. The chain joins TRBV6-5 to TRBJ2-4, with TRBD1 identical over 8 bases. The CDR3 is 13 residues long. CDR1 and CDR2 (germline): MNHEY, SVGAGI. With 4 bases clipped from V and 11 bases from J, the junction kept 7 bases outside the gene matches. CDR3 nucleotides: TGTGCCAGCAGTTTCACTTCAGGGGGCCTTCAGTACTTC. Its protein product is CASSFTSGGLQYF.

In DNA, the CDR3 is TGCGCCAGCAGCCAAATGAATCTGGGGGCGGGAGGAAACACCATATATTTT. As protein: CASSQMNLGAGGNTIYF. V gene TRBV4-1 combines with J gene TRBJ1-3; possibly TRBD1 for D (6 bases). The CDR3 sequence is 17 residues long. Trimming took 2 bases from V and 4 from J, leaving 18 bases between them. Germline V gives CDR1 MGHRA, CDR2 YSYEKL.

This clonotype was found many times. The chain couples TRBV10-2 to TRBJ1-4; D is uncertain. The CDR3 extends over 14 amino acids. Trimming removed 6 bases at V and 0 bases at J, with 8 bases between. Germline values: CDR1 WSHSY, CDR2 SAAADI. In nucleotides, the CDR3 is TGCGCCAGCAGGGACGGAGCAACTAATGAAAAACTGTTTTTT. This codes for CASRDGATNEKLFF.

This clonotype was picked up a small number of times. The rearrangement links TRBV6-2 or TRBV6-3 to TRBJ2-7; 8 nucleotides line up with TRBD2. Germline CDR1 MNHEY, CDR2 SVGEGT. V lost 5 bases, J lost 3 bases, and 9 bases stayed unmatched. There are 15 residues in the CDR3. The CDR3 coding sequence is TGTGCCAGCAGTGAAAGCGGCAGCGGGGGCTACGAGCAGTACTTC. This codes for CASSESGSGGYEQYF.

This chain links TRBV19 with TRBJ2-2; 7 bases line up with TRBD1. J gave up 2 bases and V 0 bases, and 3 bases lay outside the gene matches. The CDR3 is 16 amino acids. The V gene's germline CDR1 is LNHDA and CDR2 SQIVND (reference sequence). DNA for the CDR3: TGTGCCAGTAGTATAGAGAGGGACAGTAACACCGGGGAGCTGTTTTTT. Protein: CASSIERDSNTGELFF.

J is TRBJ2-1 and V is TRBV30; D ambiguous. The CDR3 is made up of 13 amino acids. CDR1 and CDR2 (germline): GTSNPN, SVGIG (reference sequence). V was trimmed by 4 bases and J by 1 base, leaving 8 bases between them. The CDR3 coding sequence is TGTGCCTGGACCCGTGGTTCCTACAATGAGCAGTTCTTC. Protein: CAWTRGSYNEQFF.